The clone carrying this T cell receptor (beta chain) was found a few times. The data originate from a study of T-cell reconstitution after alpha-beta-depleted transplantation in children. Unique molecular identifiers were built into the TCRbeta library. TCRdb re-called the PCR reads with MiXCR, one entry per CDR3 protein. There are some 500,000 distinct CDR3 sequences in the sample; about 16% occur only once, and less than 4% lies in the top ten. CDR1 is WSHSY, CDR2 SAAADI, per germline. The CDR3 totals 17 residues. V was pared by 0 bases and J by 9 bases, with 8 bases of the junction left unmatched. The chain couples TRBV10-2 to TRBJ2-1; 13 bases match TRBD2. The TCR originated in a human donor who donated a stem cell graft to a child with acute lymphoblastic leukemia. Here the sequenced sample was PBMCs from the stem cell graft donor, taken from the stem cell graft. The CDR3 reads CASSESVLAGGPSEQFF. The CDR3 DNA follows: TGCGCCAGCAGTGAGTCGGTACTAGCGGGAGGGCCCAGTGAGCAGTTCTTC.